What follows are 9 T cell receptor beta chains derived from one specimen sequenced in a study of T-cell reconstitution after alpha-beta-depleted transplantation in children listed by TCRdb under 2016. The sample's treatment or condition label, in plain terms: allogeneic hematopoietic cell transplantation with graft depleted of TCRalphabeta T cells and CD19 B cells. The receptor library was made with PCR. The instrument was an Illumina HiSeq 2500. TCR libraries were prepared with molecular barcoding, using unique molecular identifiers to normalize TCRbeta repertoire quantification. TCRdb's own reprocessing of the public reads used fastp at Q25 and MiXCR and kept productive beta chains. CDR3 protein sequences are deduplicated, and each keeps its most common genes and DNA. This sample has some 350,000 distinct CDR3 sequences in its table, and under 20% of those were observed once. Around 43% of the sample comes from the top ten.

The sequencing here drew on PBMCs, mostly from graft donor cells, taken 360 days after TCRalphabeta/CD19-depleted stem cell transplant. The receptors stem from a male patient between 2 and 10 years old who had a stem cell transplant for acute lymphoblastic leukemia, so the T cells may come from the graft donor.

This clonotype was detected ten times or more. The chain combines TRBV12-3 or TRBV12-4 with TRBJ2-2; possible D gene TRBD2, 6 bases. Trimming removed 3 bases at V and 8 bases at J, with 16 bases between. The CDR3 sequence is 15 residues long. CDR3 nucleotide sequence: TGTGCCAGCAGTTTCCTCGGGACTCCCAAGGGGGAGCTGTTTTTT. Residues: CASSFLGTPKGELFF.

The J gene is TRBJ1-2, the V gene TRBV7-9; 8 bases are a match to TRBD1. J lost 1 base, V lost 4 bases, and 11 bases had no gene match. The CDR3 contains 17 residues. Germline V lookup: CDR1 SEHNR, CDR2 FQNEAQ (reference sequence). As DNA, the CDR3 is TGTGCCAGCAGCTGGGGACAGGACCCGCCTAATAACTATGGCTACACCTTC. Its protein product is CASSWGQDPPNNYGYTF.

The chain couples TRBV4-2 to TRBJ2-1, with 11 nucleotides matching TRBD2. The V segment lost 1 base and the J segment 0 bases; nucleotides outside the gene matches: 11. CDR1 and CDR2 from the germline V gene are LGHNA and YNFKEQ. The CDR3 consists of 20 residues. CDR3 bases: TGTGCCAGCAGCCAAGGGCGACTAGCGGGAATTGGGAGCTCCTACAATGAGCAGTTCTTC. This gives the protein CASSQGRLAGIGSSYNEQFF.

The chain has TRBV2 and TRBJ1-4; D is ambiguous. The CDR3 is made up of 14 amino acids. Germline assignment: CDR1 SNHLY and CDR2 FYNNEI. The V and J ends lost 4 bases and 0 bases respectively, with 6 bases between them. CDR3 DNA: TGTGCCAGCAGTGGACGGACAACTAATGAAAAACTGTTTTTT. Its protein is CASSGRTTNEKLFF.

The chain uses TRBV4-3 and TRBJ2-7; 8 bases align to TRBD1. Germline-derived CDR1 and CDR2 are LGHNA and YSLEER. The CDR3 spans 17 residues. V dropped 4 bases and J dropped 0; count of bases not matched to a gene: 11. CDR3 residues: CASSLRPDRGRSYEQYF. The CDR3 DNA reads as TGCGCCAGCAGCCTCCGGCCCGACAGGGGCCGCTCCTACGAGCAGTACTTC.

In nucleotides, the CDR3 is TGTGCCAGCTCACCACCAACGGTCCCCTACGAGCAGTACTTC. This translates into CASSPPTVPYEQYF. The chain links TRBV18 to TRBJ2-7; D uncertain. The germline V gene has CDR1 KGHSH and CDR2 LQKENI. The V end was cut by 0 bases, the J end by 2 bases, with 8 bases between. The CDR3 is 14 amino acids.

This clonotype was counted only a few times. The CDR3, as DNA: TGTGCCAGCAGCCTAAGCCCGCTCCCAGATACGCAGTATTTT. Its translation is CASSLSPLPDTQYF. V and J are TRBV7-8 and TRBJ2-3; D not resolved. This CDR3 has 14 residues. The ends were cut back, 5 bases at V and 4 bases at J, with 13 bases in the middle. From germline, CDR1 is SGHVS and CDR2 FQNEAQ.

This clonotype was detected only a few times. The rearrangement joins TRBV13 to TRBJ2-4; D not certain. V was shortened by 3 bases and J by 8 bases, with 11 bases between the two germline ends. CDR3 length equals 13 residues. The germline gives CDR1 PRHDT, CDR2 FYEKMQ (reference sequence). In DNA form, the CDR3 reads TGTGCCAGCAGCTTGACGACTGAGGACATTCAGTACTTC. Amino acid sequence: CASSLTTEDIQYF.

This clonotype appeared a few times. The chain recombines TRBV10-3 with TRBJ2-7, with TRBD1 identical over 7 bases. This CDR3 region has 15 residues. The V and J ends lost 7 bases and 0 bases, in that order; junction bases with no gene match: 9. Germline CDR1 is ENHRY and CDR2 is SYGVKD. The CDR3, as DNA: TGTGCCATCACGCCGACAGGGACCGGCTCCTACGAGCAGTACTTC. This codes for CAITPTGTGSYEQYF.